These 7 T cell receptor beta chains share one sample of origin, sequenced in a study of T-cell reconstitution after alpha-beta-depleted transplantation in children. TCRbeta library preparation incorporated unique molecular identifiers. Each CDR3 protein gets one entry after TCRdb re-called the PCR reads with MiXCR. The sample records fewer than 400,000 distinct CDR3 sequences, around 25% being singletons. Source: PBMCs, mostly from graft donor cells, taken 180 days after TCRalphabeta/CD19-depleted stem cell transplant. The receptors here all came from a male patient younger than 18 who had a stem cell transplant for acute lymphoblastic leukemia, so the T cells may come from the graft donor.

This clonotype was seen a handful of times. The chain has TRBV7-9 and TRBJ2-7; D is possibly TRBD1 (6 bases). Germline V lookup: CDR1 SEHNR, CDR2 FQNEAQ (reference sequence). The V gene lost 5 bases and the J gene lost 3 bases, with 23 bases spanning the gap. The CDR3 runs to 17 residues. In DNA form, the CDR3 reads TGTGCCAGCAGCAATGGACTTCCGGCACCCAGGGGCTACGAGCAGTACTTC. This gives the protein CASSNGLPAPRGYEQYF.

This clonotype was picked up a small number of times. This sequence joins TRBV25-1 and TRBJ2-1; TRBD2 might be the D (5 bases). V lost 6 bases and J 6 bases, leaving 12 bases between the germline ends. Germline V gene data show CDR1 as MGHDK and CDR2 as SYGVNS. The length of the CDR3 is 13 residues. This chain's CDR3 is CASRVIGGNEQFF. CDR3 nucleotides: TGTGCCAGCAGAGTCATAGGAGGCAATGAGCAGTTCTTC.

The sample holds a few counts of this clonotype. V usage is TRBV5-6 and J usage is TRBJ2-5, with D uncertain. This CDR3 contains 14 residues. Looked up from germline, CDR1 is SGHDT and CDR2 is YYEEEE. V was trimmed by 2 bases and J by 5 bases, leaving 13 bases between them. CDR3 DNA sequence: TGTGCCAGCAGCTTTCTAATAGCCGTGGAGACCCAGTACTTC. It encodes CASSFLIAVETQYF. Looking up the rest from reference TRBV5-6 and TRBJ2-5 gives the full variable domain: DAGVTQSPTHLIKTRGQQVTLRCSPKSGHDTVSWYQQALGQGPQFIFQYYEEEERQRGNFPDRFSGHQFPNYSSELNVNALLLGDSALYLCASSFLIAVETQYFGPGTRLLVL.

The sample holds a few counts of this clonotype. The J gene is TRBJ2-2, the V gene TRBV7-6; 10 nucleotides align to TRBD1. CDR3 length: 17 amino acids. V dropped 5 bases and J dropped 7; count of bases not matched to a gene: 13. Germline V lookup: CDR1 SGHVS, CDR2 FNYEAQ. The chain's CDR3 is CASSLGTGAFSDGELFF. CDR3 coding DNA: TGTGCCAGCAGCCTCGGGACAGGGGCCTTTTCTGACGGGGAGCTGTTTTTT. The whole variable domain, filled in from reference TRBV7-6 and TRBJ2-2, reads GAGVSQSPRYKVTKRGQDVALRCDPISGHVSLYWYRQALGQGPEFLTYFNYEAQQDKSGLPNDRFSAERPEGSISTLTIQRTEQRDSAMYRCASSLGTGAFSDGELFFGEGSRLTVL.

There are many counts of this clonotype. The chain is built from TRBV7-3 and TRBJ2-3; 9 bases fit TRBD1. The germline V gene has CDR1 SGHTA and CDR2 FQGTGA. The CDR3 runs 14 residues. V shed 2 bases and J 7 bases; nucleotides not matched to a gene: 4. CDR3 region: CASSLGQGRNTQYF. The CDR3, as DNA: TGTGCCAGCAGCTTAGGACAGGGGCGGAATACGCAGTATTTT.

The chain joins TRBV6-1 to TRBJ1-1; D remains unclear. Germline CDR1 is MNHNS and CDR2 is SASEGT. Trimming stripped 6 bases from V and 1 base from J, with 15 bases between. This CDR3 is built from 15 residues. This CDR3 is CASRWLTVQNTEAFF. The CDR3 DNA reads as TGTGCCAGCAGGTGGCTGACGGTCCAGAACACTGAAGCTTTCTTT.

The CDR3 nucleotides read TGTGCCAGCAGCTTAGCTACCAGGGTCGGGGAGCTGTTTTTT. Residues: CASSLATRVGELFF. The chain couples TRBV7-9 to TRBJ2-2; a weak D match, TRBD1 (5 bases). The CDR3 has 14 amino acids. Germline V gene sequence: CDR1 SEHNR, CDR2 FQNEAQ (reference sequence). Trimming pared 0 bases from V and 7 bases from J, leaving 9 bases between.